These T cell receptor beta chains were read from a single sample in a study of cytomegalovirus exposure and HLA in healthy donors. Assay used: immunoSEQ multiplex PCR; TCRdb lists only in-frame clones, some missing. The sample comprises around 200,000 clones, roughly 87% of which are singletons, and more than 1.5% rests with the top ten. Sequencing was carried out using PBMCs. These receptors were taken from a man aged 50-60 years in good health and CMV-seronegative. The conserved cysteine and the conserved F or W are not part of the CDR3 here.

ASSGTGFSEQY	TRBV7-8	TRBJ2-7
ASRPGQWKETQY	TRBV7-6	TRBJ2-5
ATTPSGGIGRTEAF	TRBV15	TRBJ1-1
AEDSRSSYNSPLH	TRBV30	TRBJ1-6
ATSFLRGRTNYGYT	TRBV15	TRBJ1-2
ASSYSRTGGNYGYT	TRBV6-5	TRBJ1-2
ASNPAGRGLAGYT	TRBV28	TRBJ1-2
ASPKPGTDNTETF	TRBV18	TRBJ1-1
ASSYSRLASGELF	TRBV6-6	TRBJ2-2
ASSSQGFSNYGYT	TRBV7-2	TRBJ1-2
ASSEWAGGSDTQY	TRBV6-1	TRBJ2-3
ASSLHRESANTIY	TRBV4-3	TRBJ1-3
ASSQAYEKLF	TRBV4-1	TRBJ1-4
ASSFLRGLGYT	TRBV5-8	TRBJ1-2
ASSRRDSNQPQH	TRBV28	TRBJ1-5
ASRPSGAGYGYT	TRBV5-1	TRBJ1-2
ASSFQGSGGYT	TRBV19	TRBJ1-2
ASSPGTSGGIYQETQY	TRBV4-2	TRBJ2-5
ASSLVGGDNYGYT	TRBV5-4	TRBJ1-2
ASSHLLGGVQETQY	TRBV4-3	TRBJ2-5
ASSRPVGLVDEQY	TRBV6-1	TRBJ2-7
ASTPPGRAMNTEAF	TRBV11-2	TRBJ1-1
ASSPQGIGNQPQH	TRBV6-5	TRBJ1-5
ASSPGDREGTEAF	TRBV4-1	TRBJ1-1
ASSQWTGGDTGELF	TRBV28	TRBJ2-2
ASSLGGQGGNEQF	TRBV5-1	TRBJ2-1
ASSLEASGAPAY	TRBV5-1	TRBJ2-5
ASSSQGLPYEQY	TRBV7-9	TRBJ2-7
ASGPGGGGSPLH	TRBV19	TRBJ1-6
ASSQVQENTGELF	TRBV4-2	TRBJ2-2
ATSRGDSSYGYT	TRBV15	TRBJ1-2
ASSPQTGLTDTQY	TRBV18	TRBJ2-3
ASSLGPRASEQY	TRBV11-3	TRBJ2-7
SAGQGWELF	TRBV29-1	TRBJ2-2
ASSPGAPTYEQY	TRBV18	NA
ASSLQVYTEAF	TRBV11-3	TRBJ1-1
ASSTMGKDTQY	TRBV18	TRBJ2-3
ASSSGTEQETQY	TRBV4-3	TRBJ2-5
ASSPGLTYEQY	TRBV7-8	TRBJ2-7
ASSNIDRGGDEQY	TRBV7-9	TRBJ2-7
ASSMEASGRDTQY	TRBV19	TRBJ2-3
ASSSRDRGTDTQY	TRBV5-1	TRBJ2-3
ASRPRGGYHEQY	TRBV6-5	NA
ASSPQGQGSEAF	TRBV7-3	TRBJ1-1
ASSIWSQETQY	TRBV19	TRBJ2-5
ASSLTPTSHTEAF	TRBV27	TRBJ1-1
ASSLYLSATNEKLF	TRBV2	TRBJ1-4
ASSFRAGRTVNTEAF	TRBV7-2	TRBJ1-1
AWIRYTDTQY	TRBV30	TRBJ2-3
ASKRTGSSNQPQH	TRBV6-1	TRBJ1-5
ASSYAGQGTYEQY	TRBV6-5	TRBJ2-7
ASSLRLASSTDTQY	TRBV5-4	TRBJ2-3
ASSFSTGPYQPQH	TRBV7-2	TRBJ1-5
ASSGRLAGGAETQY	TRBV19	TRBJ2-5
ASSVVKGAPSKNIQY	TRBV9	TRBJ2-4
ASSLGQGRGKLF	TRBV5-6	TRBJ1-4
ASRRGGTGNTIY	TRBV9	TRBJ1-3